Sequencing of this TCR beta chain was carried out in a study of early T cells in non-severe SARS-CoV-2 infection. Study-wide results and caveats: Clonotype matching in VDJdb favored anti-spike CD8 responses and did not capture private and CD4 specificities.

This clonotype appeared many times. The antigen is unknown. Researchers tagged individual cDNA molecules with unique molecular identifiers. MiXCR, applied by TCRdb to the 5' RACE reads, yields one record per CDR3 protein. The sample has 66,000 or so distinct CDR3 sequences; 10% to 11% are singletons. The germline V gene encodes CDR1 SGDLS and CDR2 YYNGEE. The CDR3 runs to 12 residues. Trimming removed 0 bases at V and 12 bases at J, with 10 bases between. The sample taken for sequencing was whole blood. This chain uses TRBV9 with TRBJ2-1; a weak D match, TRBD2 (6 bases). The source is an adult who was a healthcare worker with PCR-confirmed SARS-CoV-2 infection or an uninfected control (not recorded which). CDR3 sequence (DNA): TGTGCCAGCAGCGTAGACGGGGGACGGCAGTTCTTC. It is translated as CASSVDGGRQFF. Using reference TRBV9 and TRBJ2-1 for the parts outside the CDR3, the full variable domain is DSGVTQTPKHLITATGQRVTLRCSPRSGDLSVYWYQQSLDQGLQFLIQYYNGEERAKGNILERFSAQQFPDLHSELNLSSLELGDSALYFCASSVDGGRQFFGPGTRLTVL.